This is a list of T cell receptor beta chains from one sample in a study of shared clonotypes between healthy human individuals. Only in-frame clones appear in the TCRdb table, and some are missing; sequencing was by immunoSEQ multiplex PCR. Of hundreds of thousands of clones in the sample, approximately 90% are singletons; the top ten hold approximately 25%. Sequenced material: naive CD8+ T cells sorted from blood. All receptors derive from a man between 25 and 39 years old in good health. Both conserved end residues are part of each CDR3. Fields, in order: clone size, J gene, D gene, V gene, CDR3 DNA, CDR3 protein. A D gene is named only where the DNA matches it firmly. For some rows the clone size is stated as once, few or many, or as a class when expanded; others skip it.

size: NA
J: TRBJ1-5
D: NA
V: TRBV28
DNA: TGTGCCAGCAGTTTGATCTGGACAGAACAAAATCAGCCCCAGCATTTT
CDR3: CASSLIWTEQNQPQHF

size: NA
J: TRBJ2-5
D: NA
V: TRBV4-1
DNA: TGCGCCAGCAGCCAAGTAAGGCGGGAGACCCAGTACTTC
CDR3: CASSQVRRETQYF

size: NA
J: TRBJ2-5
D: TRBD1
V: TRBV28
DNA: TGTGCCAGCAGTTTATCCGGGACAGGGGTAGAGACCCAGTACTTC
CDR3: CASSLSGTGVETQYF

size: NA
J: TRBJ2-7
D: NA
V: TRBV6-1
DNA: TGTGCCAGCAGTGTCGGCGCGGCAAGCTCCTACGAGCAGTACTTC
CDR3: CASSVGAASSYEQYF

size: NA
J: TRBJ1-5
D: NA
V: TRBV6-5
DNA: TGTGCCAGCAGTGCCCTCGCAGGGAGCAATCAGCCCCAGCATTTT
CDR3: CASSALAGSNQPQHF

size: NA
J: TRBJ1-2
D: NA
V: TRBV27
DNA: TGTGCCAGCAGTTTACAGCTGAACTATGGCTACACCTTC
CDR3: CASSLQLNYGYTF

size: NA
J: TRBJ2-5
D: TRBD2
V: TRBV2
DNA: TGTGCCAGCAGTGAATGGGGTAGCGGGGTCCAAGAGACCCAGTACTTC
CDR3: CASSEWGSGVQETQYF

size: NA
J: TRBJ2-3
D: TRBD2
V: TRBV27
DNA: TGTGCCAGCAGTGGAACCCTATCTAGCGGGAGTGCAGATACGCAGTATTTT
CDR3: CASSGTLSSGSADTQYF

size: NA
J: TRBJ1-2
D: NA
V: TRBV11-2
DNA: TGTGCCAGCAGCTTAGGGGCTTTGGCAGGACCCGGCTACACCTTC
CDR3: CASSLGALAGPGYTF

size: NA
J: TRBJ2-6
D: NA
V: TRBV9
DNA: TGTGCCAGCAGCCCAGAGGGGCAAGGGGCCAACGTCCTGACTTTC
CDR3: CASSPEGQGANVLTF

size: NA
J: TRBJ2-1
D: NA
V: TRBV5-1
DNA: TGCGCCAGCCAACAGGTCGTAAATGAGCAGTTCTTC
CDR3: CASQQVVNEQFF

size: few
J: TRBJ1-5
D: NA
V: TRBV6-5
DNA: TGTGCCAGCAGTTACCGGTCTGGCAATCAGCCCCAGCATTTT
CDR3: CASSYRSGNQPQHF

size: NA
J: TRBJ2-1
D: TRBD2
V: TRBV11-2
DNA: TGTGCCAGCAGCCCTAGCGGGAGTAAGAGTAAGAAGTTCTTC
CDR3: CASSPSGSKSKKFF

size: NA
J: TRBJ2-5
D: NA
V: TRBV11-3
DNA: TGTGCCAGCAGCTTACGGAACCAAGAGACCCAGTACTTC
CDR3: CASSLRNQETQYF

size: few
J: TRBJ1-5
D: NA
V: TRBV7-8
DNA: TGTGCCAGCAGCTTATTGGATCAGCCCCAGCATTTT
CDR3: CASSLLDQPQHF

size: NA
J: TRBJ2-7
D: TRBD1
V: TRBV29-1
DNA: TGCAGCGTTCGGCCGGGACAGGGTCTCTACGAGCAGTACTTC
CDR3: CSVRPGQGLYEQYF

size: NA
J: TRBJ2-7
D: NA
V: TRBV29-1
DNA: TGCAGCGTTACGGAGTTTAACTCCTACGAGCAGTACTTC
CDR3: CSVTEFNSYEQYF

size: NA
J: TRBJ1-2
D: NA
V: TRBV4-1
DNA: TGCGCCAGCAGCCAAGAGCCCCCAGGGCTTCCCTATGGCTACACCTTC
CDR3: CASSQEPPGLPYGYTF

size: NA
J: TRBJ2-5
D: NA
V: TRBV10-3
DNA: TGTGCCATCAGTGAGTCCCGTTTAGGGCAGCCCCGCGCAGGGGCCCAGTACTTC
CDR3: CAISESRLGQPRAGAQYF

size: NA
J: TRBJ2-2
D: TRBD2
V: TRBV30
DNA: TGTGCCTGGAGTTTGGGACTAGTGTCCACCGGGGAGCTGTTTTTT
CDR3: CAWSLGLVSTGELFF

size: NA
J: TRBJ2-7
D: NA
V: TRBV28
DNA: TGTGCCAGCAGTTTCTTGGGGGTCACCTACGAGCAGTACTTC
CDR3: CASSFLGVTYEQYF

size: NA
J: TRBJ2-7
D: TRBD2
V: TRBV19
DNA: TGTGCCAGTAGTACAGCGGGGAGCGACGAGCAGTACTTC
CDR3: CASSTAGSDEQYF

size: few
J: TRBJ1-2
D: NA
V: TRBV10-3
DNA: TGTGCCATCGCCACGGAGCGCTCTAACTATGGCTACACCTTC
CDR3: CAIATERSNYGYTF

size: NA
J: TRBJ2-1
D: TRBD1
V: TRBV7-8
DNA: TGTGCCAGCAGCTTAGACCGACAGGGATACTTCGATGAGCAGTTCTTC
CDR3: CASSLDRQGYFDEQFF

size: once
J: TRBJ2-7
D: NA
V: TRBV30
DNA: TGTGCCTGGAGTGTACTGGGCAGGGACTACGAGCAGTACTTC
CDR3: CAWSVLGRDYEQYF

size: NA
J: TRBJ2-3
D: TRBD2
V: TRBV4-1
DNA: TGCGCCAGCAGCACACTAGCGGGGGTCGGTAGAGATACGCAGTATTTT
CDR3: CASSTLAGVGRDTQYF

size: many
J: TRBJ1-1
D: NA
V: TRBV10-1
DNA: TGCGCCAGCAGTGAGTCGTCGAACACTGAAGCTTTCTTT
CDR3: CASSESSNTEAFF

size: NA
J: TRBJ2-7
D: NA
V: TRBV9
DNA: TGTGCCAGCAGCGAGACCCCTTCCTACGAGCAGTACTTC
CDR3: CASSETPSYEQYF

size: NA
J: TRBJ1-1
D: TRBD1
V: TRBV19
DNA: TGTGCCAGTAGGGATGGACAGGGTATCACTGAAGCTTTCTTT
CDR3: CASRDGQGITEAFF

size: NA
J: TRBJ2-7
D: TRBD2
V: TRBV28
DNA: TGTGCCAGCAACGACCTGGGACTAGCGGGAGTAGTCGAGCAGTACTTC
CDR3: CASNDLGLAGVVEQYF

size: NA
J: TRBJ2-7
D: TRBD1
V: TRBV15
DNA: TGTGCCACCAGCAGAGAACCGACGGGGACAGGGGACCTTCGCGAGCAGTACTTC
CDR3: CATSREPTGTGDLREQYF

size: NA
J: TRBJ2-7
D: NA
V: TRBV10-3
DNA: TGTGCCATCAGTGAGTCACAGGTGAGCTCCTACGAGCAGTACTTC
CDR3: CAISESQVSSYEQYF

size: NA
J: TRBJ2-1
D: TRBD2
V: TRBV27
DNA: TGTGCCAGCAGTTTTTCTGGAGCGGGAGTTAAATACAATGAGCAGTTCTTC
CDR3: CASSFSGAGVKYNEQFF

size: NA
J: TRBJ2-7
D: NA
V: TRBV5-3
DNA: TGTGCCAGAAGCCCGTCTGTCGAGCAGTACTTC
CDR3: CARSPSVEQYF

size: NA
J: TRBJ2-7
D: TRBD1
V: TRBV6-1
DNA: TGTGCCAGCAGACGGGACAGTTACTACGAGCAGTACTTC
CDR3: CASRRDSYYEQYF

size: NA
J: TRBJ2-7
D: NA
V: TRBV29-1
DNA: TGCAGCGTGGAATCAGGGTCGGGCTCCTACGAGCAGTACTTC
CDR3: CSVESGSGSYEQYF

size: once
J: TRBJ1-3
D: NA
V: TRBV15
DNA: TGTGCCACCAGCAGAGATCGAGGGAGTAGCTCTGGAAACACCATATATTTT
CDR3: CATSRDRGSSSGNTIYF

size: NA
J: TRBJ2-1
D: TRBD2
V: TRBV28
DNA: TGTGCCAGCAGTTTCGCTCGGGGAGGGCCACAAAGCGAGCAGTTCTTC
CDR3: CASSFARGGPQSEQFF

size: NA
J: TRBJ2-1
D: NA
V: TRBV5-6
DNA: TGTGCCAGCAGCTTGGCCTTGTTCTCCTACAATGAGCAGTTCTTC
CDR3: CASSLALFSYNEQFF

size: few
J: TRBJ1-4
D: NA
V: TRBV19
DNA: TGTGCCAGTAGTATAGAAGCGTGGGCGGAAAAACTGTTTTTT
CDR3: CASSIEAWAEKLFF

size: NA
J: TRBJ2-1
D: NA
V: TRBV19
DNA: TGTGCCAGTAGTATAGCAACAAGGAGTTACAATGAGCAGTTCTTC
CDR3: CASSIATRSYNEQFF

size: NA
J: TRBJ2-7
D: TRBD2
V: TRBV29-1
DNA: TGCAGCGTTGCGGGCGGGAGTTCCCCCTACGAGCAGTACTTC
CDR3: CSVAGGSSPYEQYF

size: NA
J: TRBJ2-1
D: TRBD2
V: TRBV29-1
DNA: TGCAGCGTTGACACTAGCGGGAGGCTTGAGCAGTTCTTC
CDR3: CSVDTSGRLEQFF

size: once
J: TRBJ2-1
D: TRBD2
V: TRBV4-3
DNA: TGCGCCAGCAGCCTGGGACTAGCGGGAGGGCGTAGTGAGCAGTTCTTC
CDR3: CASSLGLAGGRSEQFF

size: NA
J: TRBJ2-3
D: NA
V: TRBV27
DNA: TGTGCCAGTACCCCCTCCCGGGACGGTGATACGCAGTATTTT
CDR3: CASTPSRDGDTQYF

size: NA
J: TRBJ2-7
D: NA
V: TRBV29-1
DNA: TGCAGCGTTGAATCCGGGGCGCAATACGAGCAGTACTTC
CDR3: CSVESGAQYEQYF

size: NA
J: TRBJ2-7
D: TRBD1
V: TRBV7-8
DNA: TGTGCCAGCAGCTTCCAAGGGACAGGGACCTACGAGCAGTACTTC
CDR3: CASSFQGTGTYEQYF

size: few
J: TRBJ1-1
D: NA
V: TRBV28
DNA: TGTGCCAGCAGTTTGGACACTGAAGCTTTCTTT
CDR3: CASSLDTEAFF

size: NA
J: TRBJ2-7
D: NA
V: TRBV27
DNA: TGTGCCAGCAGTTTGTACAGCCTGGGGTCCTACGAGCAGTACTTC
CDR3: CASSLYSLGSYEQYF

size: NA
J: TRBJ1-2
D: TRBD1
V: TRBV6-5
DNA: TGTGCCAGCAGTCCAACAGGGGGGGGAAATGGCTACACCTTC
CDR3: CASSPTGGGNGYTF

size: NA
J: TRBJ2-7
D: TRBD1
V: TRBV6-1
DNA: TGTGCCAGCAGTGCCCGGACAGGGAACATGCGGGAGCAGTACTTC
CDR3: CASSARTGNMREQYF

size: NA
J: TRBJ1-1
D: NA
V: TRBV29-1
DNA: TGCAGCGTTGGTCGGGCCAGCAACACTGAAGCTTTCTTT
CDR3: CSVGRASNTEAFF

size: NA
J: TRBJ2-7
D: NA
V: TRBV4-3
DNA: TGCGCCAGCAGCCAAGACCCCGGGGCCCCTTTGGGTGAGCAGTACTTC
CDR3: CASSQDPGAPLGEQYF